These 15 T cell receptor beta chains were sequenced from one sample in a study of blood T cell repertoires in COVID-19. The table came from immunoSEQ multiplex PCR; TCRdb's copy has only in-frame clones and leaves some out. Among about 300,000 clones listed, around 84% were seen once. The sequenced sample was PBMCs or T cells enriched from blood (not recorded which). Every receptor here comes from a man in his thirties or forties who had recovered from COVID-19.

The CDR3 bases are TGTGCCAGCAGTTACGGCAGGGGCTACGAGCAGTACTTC. It specifies CASSYGRGYEQYF. The genes are TRBV28 and TRBJ2-7; D possibly corresponds to TRBD1 (6 bases). V gave up 4 bases and J gave up 3 bases, with 10 bases separating them. The CDR3 sequence is 13 residues long. CDR1 and CDR2 (germline): MDHEN, SYDVKM. Together with reference TRBV28 and TRBJ2-7, the CDR3 gives the full variable domain: DVKVTQSSRYLVKRTGEKVFLECVQDMDHENMFWYRQDPGLGLRLIYFSYDVKMKEKGDIPEGYSVSREKKERFSLILESASTNQTSMYLCASSYGRGYEQYFGPGTRLTVT.

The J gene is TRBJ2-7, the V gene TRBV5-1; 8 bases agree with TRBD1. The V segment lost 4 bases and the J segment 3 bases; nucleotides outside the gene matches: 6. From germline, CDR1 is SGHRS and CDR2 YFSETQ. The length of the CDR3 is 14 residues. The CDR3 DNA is TGCGCCAGCAGCCCCACGGGACAGGTCTACGAGCAGTACTTC. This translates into CASSPTGQVYEQYF.

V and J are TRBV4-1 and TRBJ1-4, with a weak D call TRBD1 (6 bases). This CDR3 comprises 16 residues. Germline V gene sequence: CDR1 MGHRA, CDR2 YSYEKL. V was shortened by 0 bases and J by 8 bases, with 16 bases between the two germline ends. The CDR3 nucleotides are TGCGCCAGCAGCCAAGATCAGCCAGGGGAGCGAGAAAAACTGTTTTTT. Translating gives CASSQDQPGEREKLFF.

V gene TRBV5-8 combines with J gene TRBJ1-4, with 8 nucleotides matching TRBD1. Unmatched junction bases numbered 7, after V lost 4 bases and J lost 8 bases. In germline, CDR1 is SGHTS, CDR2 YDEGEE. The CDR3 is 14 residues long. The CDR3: CASSHDRGGEKLFF. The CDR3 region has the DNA TGTGCCAGCAGCCACGACAGGGGAGGCGAAAAACTGTTTTTT.

The CDR3, as DNA: TGTGCCCTCTCGAGGACAGGGCTCACAGATACGCAGTATTTT. Translation gives CALSRTGLTDTQYF. This chain joins TRBV2 and TRBJ2-3, with 8 bases identical to TRBD1. Per germline, CDR1 SNHLY and CDR2 FYNNEI. Germline trimming cut 11 bases from V and 2 bases from J; bases unmatched to any gene: 9. The CDR3 contains 14 residues.

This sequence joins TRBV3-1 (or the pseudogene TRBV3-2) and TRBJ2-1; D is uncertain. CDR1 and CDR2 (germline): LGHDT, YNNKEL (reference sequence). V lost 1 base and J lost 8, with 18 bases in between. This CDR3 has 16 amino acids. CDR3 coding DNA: TGTGCCAGCAGCCAAGTGAGTGGCCAACGGGTCCATGAGCAGTTCTTC. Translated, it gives CASSQVSGQRVHEQFF.

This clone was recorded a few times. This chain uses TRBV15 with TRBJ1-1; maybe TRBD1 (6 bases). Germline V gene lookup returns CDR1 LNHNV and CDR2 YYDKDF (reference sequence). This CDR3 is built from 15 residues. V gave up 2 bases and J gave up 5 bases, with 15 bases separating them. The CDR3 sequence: CATSRSRGLLTEAFF. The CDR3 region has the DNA TGTGCCACCAGCAGAAGCAGGGGACTACTTACTGAAGCTTTCTTT.

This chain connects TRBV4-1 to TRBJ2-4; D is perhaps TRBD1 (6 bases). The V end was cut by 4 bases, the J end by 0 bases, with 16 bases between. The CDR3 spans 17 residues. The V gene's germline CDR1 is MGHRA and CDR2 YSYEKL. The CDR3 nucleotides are TGCGCCAGCAGCCTACCAGGGGCCCCACTAGCCAAAAACATTCAGTACTTC. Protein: CASSLPGAPLAKNIQYF.

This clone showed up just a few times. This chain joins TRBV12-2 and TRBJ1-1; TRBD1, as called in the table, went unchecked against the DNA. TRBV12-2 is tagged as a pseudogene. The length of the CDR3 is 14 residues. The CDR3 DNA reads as TGTGCAAGTCGCTTAGCTCCAGGGGACACTGAAGCTTTCTTT. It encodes CASRLAPGDTEAFF.

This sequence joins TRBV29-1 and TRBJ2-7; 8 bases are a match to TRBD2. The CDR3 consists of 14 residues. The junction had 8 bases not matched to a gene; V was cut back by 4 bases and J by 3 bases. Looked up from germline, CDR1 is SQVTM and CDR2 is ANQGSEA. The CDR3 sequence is CSVGAGRGFYEQYF. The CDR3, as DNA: TGCAGCGTTGGGGCCGGGAGGGGATTCTACGAGCAGTACTTC.

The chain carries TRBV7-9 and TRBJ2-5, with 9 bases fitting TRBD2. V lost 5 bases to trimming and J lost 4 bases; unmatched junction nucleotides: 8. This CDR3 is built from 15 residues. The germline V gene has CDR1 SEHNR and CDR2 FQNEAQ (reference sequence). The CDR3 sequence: CASSPVVAGVETQYF. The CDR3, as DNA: TGTGCCAGCAGCCCCGTGGTAGCGGGAGTAGAGACCCAGTACTTC.

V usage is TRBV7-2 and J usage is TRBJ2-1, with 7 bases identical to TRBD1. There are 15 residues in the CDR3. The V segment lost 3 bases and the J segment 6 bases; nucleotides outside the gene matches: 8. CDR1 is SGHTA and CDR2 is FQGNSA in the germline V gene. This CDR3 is CASSFSDRKSNEQFF. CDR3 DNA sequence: TGTGCCAGCAGCTTTTCGGACAGGAAAAGCAATGAGCAGTTCTTC. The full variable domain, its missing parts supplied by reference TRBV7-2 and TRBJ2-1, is GAGVSQSPSNKVTEKGKDVELRCDPISGHTALYWYRQSLGQGLEFLIYFQGNSAPDKSGLPSDRFSAERTGGSVSTLTIQRTQQEDSAVYLCASSFSDRKSNEQFFGPGTRLTVL.

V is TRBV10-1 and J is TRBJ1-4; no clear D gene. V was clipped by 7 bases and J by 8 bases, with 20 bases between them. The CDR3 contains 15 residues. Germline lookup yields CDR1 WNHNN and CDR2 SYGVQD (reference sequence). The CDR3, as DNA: TGCGCCAGCAAGGCGGGCACCGGTGCGGGAGAAAAACTGTTTTTT. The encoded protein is CASKAGTGAGEKLFF.

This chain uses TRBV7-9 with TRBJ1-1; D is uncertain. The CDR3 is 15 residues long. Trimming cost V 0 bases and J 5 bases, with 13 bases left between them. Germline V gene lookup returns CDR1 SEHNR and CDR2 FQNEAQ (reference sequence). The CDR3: CASSLAPVLFTEAFF. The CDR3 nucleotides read TGTGCCAGCAGCTTAGCCCCGGTCCTTTTTACTGAAGCTTTCTTT.

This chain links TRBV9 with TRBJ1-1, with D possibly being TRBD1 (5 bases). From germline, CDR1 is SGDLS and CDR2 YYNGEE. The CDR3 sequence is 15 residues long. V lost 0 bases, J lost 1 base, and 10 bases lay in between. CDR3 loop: CASSVGVGRNTEAFF. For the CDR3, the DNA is TGTGCCAGCAGCGTAGGCGTGGGGCGGAACACTGAAGCTTTCTTT.